A few counts support the clone carrying this TCR beta chain. What it recognizes is unknown. The same CDR3 is also encoded by other DNA sequences in this sample. The CDR3 is 14 residues long. Germline CDR1 reads GTSNPN; CDR2 reads SVGIG (reference sequence). Trimming shortened V by 0 bases and J by 3 bases, and 11 bases separated the two germline ends. The study reverse transcribed the entire isolated RNA, so it sequenced expressed TCRB transcripts. Using immunoSEQ multiplex PCR, the repertoire was profiled, and TCRdb retains in-frame clones only, with some absent. The sample includes around 650,000 clones, around 12% seen only once; the top ten take more than 0.09%. The data stem from a study of beta chain features in type 1 diabetes. Study outcomes and limitations: Shorter TCRB CDR3s, moderately but significantly so, were found in Type 1 diabetes patients in all four CD4+ subsets. In cDNA sequencing, cells with high TCR expression could be over-represented.

Donors underwent one heparinised blood draw, about 120 mL on average. Sorted CD4+ subsets: naive, central memory, regulatory, stem cell-like memory (CD45RO/CCR7/CD25/CD127/CD95/CD27 panel). The V gene is TRBV30, the J gene TRBJ2-5; D is tentatively TRBD1 or TRBD2 (7 bases each). The origin of this receptor is a man between 25 and 39 years old with type 1 diabetes. The sample consisted of naive CD4+ T cells from blood. The CDR3 DNA reads TGTGCCTGGAGTGTGGGAGGGGGCAAAGAGACCCAGTACTTC. Its protein product is CAWSVGGGKETQYF.